Below are 32 T cell receptor beta chains sequenced from a single sample in a study of tumor-infiltrating lymphocytes in primary liver carcinoma. Starting material of approximately 500 ng total RNA yielded TCR beta cDNA via a constant-region primer. Libraries of TCR beta came from three nested multiplex PCR rounds with slightly modified ARM-PCR. Use of TRBV1-TRBV30 forward primers with a C-beta reverse primer characterized the first two PCR rounds, which lasted 10 cycles each. TCRdb processed the multiplex PCR reads anew with MiXCR; each CDR3 protein has one entry. This table has fewer than 400,000 distinct CDR3 sequences, around 50% appearing once. RNA isolated from unsorted whole blood supplied the blood RNA, with germline DNA also extracted. Sequenced: peripheral blood. The receptors come from a woman in her 30s with primary liver carcinoma and hepatitis B virus infection.

This clonotype has a single count. This may be a read error: a much more frequent sequence differs by one nucleotide. The chain joins TRBV29-1 to TRBJ2-2, with D tentatively TRBD2 (6 bases). The CDR3 covers 13 residues. The germline V gene has CDR1 SQVTM and CDR2 ANQGSEA. Trimming removed 6 bases from V and 6 bases from J, with 14 bases in between. The chain's CDR3 is CSVGILASGELFF. The CDR3 DNA sequence: TGCAGCGTCGGCATACTAGCCTCCGGGGAGCTGTTTTTT.

Concerning this clonotype: The junction shows a germline mismatch at one end, possibly a read error. J is TRBJ2-7 and V is TRBV4-2; D is possibly TRBD2 (7 bases). CDR3 size: 15 residues. Looked up from germline, CDR1 is LGHNA and CDR2 is YNFKEQ. The CDR3 DNA reads TGTGCCAGAAGCCAAGCCCCGGGGGGCGAATACGAGCAGTACTTC. Its translation: CARSQAPGGEYEQYF.

In the case of this clonotype: A read error is possible here, since a much larger clone lies one base away. The gene calls are TRBV29-1 and TRBJ2-3, with D perhaps TRBD2 (6 bases). The CDR3 length is 12 residues. Trimming shortened V by 5 bases and J by 14 bases, and 20 bases separated the two germline ends. From germline, CDR1 is SQVTM and CDR2 ANQGSEA. The CDR3 bases are TGCAGCGTTTCCACTAGCTGGAGAACTACGTATTTT. Its translation: CSVSTSWRTTYF.

The chain has TRBV6-1 and TRBJ2-7; D gene unclear. Trimming stripped 1 base from V and 5 bases from J, with 6 bases between. Germline V gene sequence: CDR1 MNHNS, CDR2 SASEGT. CDR3 length: 12 residues. The CDR3 spells CASSEGYNEQYF. The CDR3 DNA reads as TGTGCCAGCAGTGAAGGATACAACGAGCAGTACTTC.

This clonotype was found many times. The chain has TRBV6-1 and TRBJ2-7, with D possibly being TRBD2 (5 bases). Germline CDR1 MNHNS, CDR2 SASEGT. The CDR3 extends over 13 amino acids. V lost 6 bases to trimming and J lost 5 bases, with 14 bases between them. The CDR3 loop reads CASRDSKFNEQYF. CDR3 in DNA: TGTGCCAGCAGGGACTCAAAATTCAACGAGCAGTACTTC.

V usage is TRBV5-4 and J usage is TRBJ2-5; D possibly corresponds to TRBD2 (7 bases). Germline CDR1 SGHNT, CDR2 YYREEE (reference sequence). The CDR3 consists of 13 residues. V dropped 6 bases and J dropped 5 bases, with 14 bases sitting between them. The CDR3 region has the DNA TGTGCCAGCAAAGGCGGGGGCGGGGAGACCCAGTACTTC. Translation: CASKGGGGETQYF. The whole variable domain, remainder taken from reference TRBV5-4 and TRBJ2-5, is ETGVTQSPTHLIKTRGQQVTLRCSSQSGHNTVSWYQQALGQGPQFIFQYYREEENGRGNFPPRFSGLQFPNYSSELNVNALELDDSALYLCASKGGGGETQYFGPGTRLLVL.

V and J are TRBV12-3 or TRBV12-4 and TRBJ2-5, with a weak D call TRBD2 (7 bases). There are 20 residues in the CDR3. The V and J ends lost 3 bases and 0 bases respectively, with 26 bases between them. In DNA form, the CDR3 reads TGTGCCAGCAGTTTTTGGGCTTTTGGGGGGGACATTCAGTACCAAGAGACCCAGTACTTC. The encoded protein is CASSFWAFGGDIQYQETQYF.

A remark on this clonotype: This clone may be a read error of a much larger clone one base away. Because it lacks the conserved phenylalanine or tryptophan at the end, this CDR3 is likely a read error. V gene TRBV29-1 combines with J gene TRBJ1-2; D possibly corresponds to TRBD1 (6 bases). V dropped 3 bases and J dropped 7 bases, with 30 bases sitting between them. The CDR3 is made up of 18 amino acids. CDR1 and CDR2 from the germline V gene are SQVTM and ANQGSEA. CDR3: CSVDWNQRGQGVPLGYTS. In DNA, the CDR3 is TGCAGCGTTGATTGGAACCAACGGGGACAAGGGGTACCTCTTGGCTACACCTCC.

This clonotype was counted between two and nine times. V and J are TRBV12-3 or TRBV12-4 and TRBJ2-2, with D maybe TRBD1 (6 bases). V dropped 5 bases and J dropped 6 bases, with 10 bases sitting between them. The CDR3 is 13 residues long. The CDR3 sequence is CASSGYRAGELFF. In DNA, the CDR3 is TGTGCCAGCAGTGGATACAGGGCCGGGGAGCTGTTTTTT.

Concerning this clonotype: At one boundary the junction diverges from the germline segment, which might be a read error. The chain is built from TRBV6-1 and TRBJ2-3; no clear D gene. CDR1 MNHNS and CDR2 SASEGT come from the germline V gene. This CDR3 spans 13 amino acids. CDR3 amino acids: CASSENLDSAQCF. The DNA of the CDR3 is TGTGCCAGCAGTGAAAACCTGGATTCTGCGCAGTGTTTT.

Notes on this clonotype: A much larger clone lies a single base off, so this may be a read error. The J gene is TRBJ1-2, the V gene TRBV12-5, with no clear D. Trimming took off 2 bases at V and 6 bases at J, with 13 bases between the two ends. Germline CDR1 and CDR2: LGHNT and FRNRAP. This CDR3 spans 14 amino acids. The CDR3 is CASGLHSSVNGYTF. DNA of the CDR3: TGTGCTAGTGGTTTGCACTCCTCGGTGAATGGCTACACCTTC.

This clonotype appeared many times. The chain employs TRBV29-1 and TRBJ1-2; D ambiguous. This CDR3 region has 13 residues. Trimming took 6 bases from V and 5 from J, leaving 16 bases between them. Per germline, CDR1 SQVTM and CDR2 ANQGSEA. The CDR3 nucleotides are TGCAGCGTCCTGACTATGGACGGGTATGGCTACACCTTC. This translates into CSVLTMDGYGYTF.

This clonotype was picked up a small number of times. V gene TRBV6-5 combines with J gene TRBJ1-2, with no clear D. Germline assignment: CDR1 MNHEY and CDR2 SVGAGI. Trimming cost V 8 bases and J 2 bases, with 6 bases left between them. The CDR3 is made up of 11 amino acids. CDR3 protein: CASGRNYGYTF. The CDR3 DNA reads TGTGCCAGCGGACGGAACTATGGCTACACCTTC.

The V call is TRBV6-5, the J call TRBJ2-2; D is unresolved. Trimming stripped 10 bases from V and 5 bases from J, with 14 bases between. CDR1 is MNHEY and CDR2 is SVGAGI in the germline V gene. The CDR3 covers 13 residues. The CDR3 region is CATLWSETGELFF. For the CDR3, the DNA is TGTGCCACACTTTGGTCGGAGACCGGGGAGCTGTTTTTT.

On this clonotype itself: At one boundary the junction diverges from the germline segment, which might be a read error. This chain connects TRBV4-1 to TRBJ2-6; D not resolved. The CDR3 has 13 residues. The germline CDR1 and CDR2 sequences are MGHRA and YSYEKL. The CDR3 DNA follows: TGCACCAGCAGGATCCAAGGAGCCAACGTCTTGACTTTC. Translating it yields CTSRIQGANVLTF.

On this clonotype itself: No conserved phenylalanine or tryptophan ends this CDR3, so it is likely a read error. The chain carries TRBV6-4 and TRBJ2-7; perhaps TRBD2 as D (5 bases). The germline V and J ends were trimmed by 6 bases and 6 bases, with 15 bases remaining between them. CDR3 length: 13 amino acids. The germline CDR1 and CDR2 sequences are MRHNA and SNTAGT. The CDR3, as DNA: TGTGCCAGCAGCCCCAGACAAGGAGGCGAGCAGTACTTA. Protein: CASSPRQGGEQYL.

Comments on this clonotype: A much larger clone lies a single base off, so this may be a read error. The CDR3 sequence: CPSSYEAGTQPQHF. CDR3 DNA: TGTCCCAGCAGTTACGAGGCGGGGACTCAGCCCCAGCATTTT. This rearrangement joins TRBV6-5 to TRBJ1-5, with D perhaps TRBD1 (5 bases). The CDR3 loop spans 14 amino acids. Germline V gene sequence: CDR1 MNHEY, CDR2 SVGAGI.

As to this clonotype: The junction departs from germline at one end; a sequencing error may be responsible. Here the CDR3 DNA reads TGTGCCAGCAGATACTCGAGCGGTACCTTCGTCGGTGGAGATACGCAGTATTTT. It yields the protein CASRYSSGTFVGGDTQYF. The chain employs TRBV6-2 or TRBV6-3 and TRBJ2-3; possibly TRBD2 for D (5 bases). CDR3 size: 18 residues. CDR1 is MNHEY, CDR2 SVGEGT, per germline.

This clonotype was detected only a few times. The chain couples TRBV5-1 to TRBJ1-1; 8 nucleotides align to TRBD1. Germline V gene data show CDR1 as SGHRS and CDR2 as YFSETQ. This CDR3 comprises 15 residues. J lost 2 bases, V lost 0 bases, and 3 bases had no gene match. The CDR3 sequence: CASSLGTGFNTEAFF. The CDR3 DNA sequence: TGCGCCAGCAGCTTGGGGACAGGGTTTAACACTGAAGCTTTCTTT.

This clonotype was counted at least ten times. This chain uses TRBV6-1 with TRBJ1-2; TRBD1 matches 8 bases. The CDR3 is 12 residues long. CDR1 and CDR2 from the germline V gene are MNHNS and SASEGT. The ends lost 3 bases at V and 8 bases at J; junction bases unmatched: 2. CDR3 nucleotide sequence: TGTGCCAGCAGTGAGACAGGGGACGGCTACACCTTC. Translation gives CASSETGDGYTF.

In its sample, this clonotype was seen many times. The rearrangement uses TRBV10-3 and TRBJ2-1; 12 positions agree with TRBD2. The CDR3 sequence is 19 residues long. V gave up 0 bases and J gave up 0 bases; unmatched junction bases: 6. CDR1 and CDR2 from the germline V gene are ENHRY and SYGVKD. The CDR3 region has the DNA TGTGCCATCAGTGAGTCAACTAGCGGGAGGAGGAGCTCCTACAATGAGCAGTTCTTC. Translated, it gives CAISESTSGRRSSYNEQFF.

This clonotype showed up just once. Given a much more abundant clone one base away, this may be a read error. V gene TRBV12-3 or TRBV12-4 combines with J gene TRBJ2-3; 8 bases fit TRBD2. J was trimmed by 4 bases and V by 4 bases; bases with no gene match: 7. The CDR3 spans 15 residues. The CDR3 loop reads CASSWISGTADTQYF. Here the CDR3 DNA reads TGTGCCAGCAGTTGGATTAGCGGGACCGCAGATACGCAGTATTTT.

V is TRBV6-1 and J is TRBJ2-1; 9 nucleotides line up with TRBD1. Trimming cost V 2 bases and J 6 bases; bases outside gene matches: 8. In germline, CDR1 is MNHNS, CDR2 SASEGT. The CDR3 contains 16 residues. The CDR3 DNA follows: TGTGCCAGCAGTGAACCCGGGGACAGGGTGGTCAATGAGCAGTTCTTC. It specifies CASSEPGDRVVNEQFF.

In this sample, this clonotype turned up once. This chain connects TRBV13 to TRBJ2-7, with 10 bases that match TRBD2. Trimming cost V 1 base and J 12 bases; bases outside gene matches: 9. CDR1 is PRHDT and CDR2 is FYEKMQ in the germline V gene (reference sequence). This CDR3 spans 14 amino acids. This CDR3 reads CASSLEGEREGPYF. CDR3 nucleotide sequence: TGTGCCAGCAGCTTAGAGGGGGAGCGGGAGGGCCCGTACTTC.

The chain uses TRBV4-1 and TRBJ1-1; no firm D call. The CDR3 extends over 15 amino acids. CDR1 is MGHRA, CDR2 YSYEKL, per germline. Trimming removed 2 bases at V and 0 bases at J, with 10 bases between. The CDR3 DNA follows: TGCGCCAGCAGCCAATACGACGGTCTGAACACTGAAGCTTTCTTT. Protein: CASSQYDGLNTEAFF.

This clonotype occurred once. This chain links TRBV4-1 with TRBJ1-2; D possibly corresponds to TRBD1 (5 bases). V gave up 1 base and J gave up 7 bases, with 16 bases separating them. Germline CDR1 reads MGHRA; CDR2 reads YSYEKL. This CDR3 has 15 residues. CDR3 residues: CASSQVTGPSRGYTF. As DNA, the CDR3 is TGCGCCAGCAGCCAAGTAACGGGGCCCAGTCGTGGCTACACCTTC.

About this clonotype itself: A single base separates this from a much larger clone, so it may be a read error. V gene TRBV6-5 combines with J gene TRBJ2-5, with 9 bases fitting TRBD2. The CDR3 totals 15 residues. Germline-derived CDR1 and CDR2 are MNHEY and SVGAGI. The CDR3 region has the DNA TGTGCCAGCAGTTCACTAGCGGGTTACCAAGAGACCAAGTACTTC. As protein: CASSSLAGYQETKYF.

Concerning this clonotype: This may be a read error, as it is one base from a much larger clone. The chain combines TRBV12-3 or TRBV12-4 with TRBJ2-7, with D possibly being TRBD1 (6 bases). The germline V and J ends were trimmed by 4 bases and 4 bases, with 11 bases remaining between them. CDR3 length: 13 residues. The CDR3 reads CASSWDMGYEQYF. In nucleotides, the CDR3 is TGTGCCAGCAGTTGGGACATGGGGTACGAGCAGTACTTC.

This clonotype was detected many times. The J gene is TRBJ2-1, the V gene TRBV6-5, with 7 bases that match TRBD1. After removal of 7 bases from V and 5 bases from J, the junction contained 5 bases not matched to a gene. Germline lookup yields CDR1 MNHEY and CDR2 SVGAGI. This CDR3 is built from 13 residues. This CDR3 reads CASTGTEHNEQFF. CDR3 DNA sequence: TGTGCCAGCACCGGGACAGAACACAATGAGCAGTTCTTC.

The chain joins TRBV4-1 to TRBJ2-7; D might be TRBD1 (7 bases). Trimming left V 2 bases short and J 2 bases short, with 13 bases between. There are 15 residues in the CDR3. Germline-derived CDR1 and CDR2 are MGHRA and YSYEKL. The CDR3 sequence is CASSQCRGAPYEQYF. The CDR3 nucleotides are TGCGCCAGCAGCCAATGCAGGGGGGCCCCCTACGAGCAGTACTTC.

This chain uses TRBV6-2 or TRBV6-3 with TRBJ2-1, with D uncertain. Germline assignment: CDR1 MNHEY and CDR2 SVGEGT. This CDR3 is built from 17 residues. Between the trimmed V and J ends, which lost 4 bases and 0 bases, there was a span of 16 bases. This chain's CDR3 is CASSFVSVRNSYNEQFF. The DNA for the CDR3 is TGTGCCAGCAGTTTCGTGTCTGTGAGGAACTCCTACAATGAGCAGTTCTTC.

A remark on this clonotype: The junction does not match germline at one end; this may be a read error. The chain has TRBV6-1 and TRBJ1-6; D not resolved. Germline CDR1 reads MNHNS; CDR2 reads SASEGT. This CDR3 has 14 residues. The CDR3 nucleotides are TGTGCCTGCAGTGCGGAGTTCTATAATTCACCCCTCCACTTT. Protein sequence: CACSAEFYNSPLHF.